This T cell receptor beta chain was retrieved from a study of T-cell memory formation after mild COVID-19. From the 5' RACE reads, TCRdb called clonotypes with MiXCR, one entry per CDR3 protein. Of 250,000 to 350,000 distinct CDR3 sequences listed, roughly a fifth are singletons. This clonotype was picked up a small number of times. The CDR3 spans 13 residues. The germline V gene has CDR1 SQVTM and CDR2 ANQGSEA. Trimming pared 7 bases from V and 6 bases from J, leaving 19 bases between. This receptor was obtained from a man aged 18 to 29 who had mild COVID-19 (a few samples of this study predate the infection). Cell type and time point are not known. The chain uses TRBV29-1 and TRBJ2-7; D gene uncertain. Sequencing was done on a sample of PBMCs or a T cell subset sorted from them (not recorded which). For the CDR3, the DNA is TGCAGCGCCGTTGCCAGGTTTCATATCGAGCAGTACTTC. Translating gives CSAVARFHIEQYF.